The table lists the clone carrying this T cell receptor (beta chain) with a count of one. The antigen remains undetermined. The sample belongs to a study of CD8+ T cells in alopecia areata. Findings of the study overall: Since there was just one nonresponder, nobody can yet say how baseline CD8+ expansion ties to response. Scalp clonality and expanded CD8+ clones among the top 100 fell significantly with tofacitinib. Although TCR sharing was seen in mice, sharing across patients was less clear, possibly for HLA-related reasons.

Regarding treatment: oral pan-JAK inhibitor, 5-10 mg twice daily. RNA, once extracted, was reverse transcribed into cDNA for use as the sequencing template. Generated by immunoSEQ multiplex PCR, the TCRdb table keeps only in-frame clones and is missing some. This sample carries about 200,000 clones, 50% to 70% of them seen once, and the ten largest clones take about 1.3%. The CDR3 loop spans 16 amino acids. V gave up 3 bases and J gave up 4 bases, with 17 bases separating them. Germline values: CDR1 SGHRS, CDR2 YFSETQ. The sample here was CD4+ T cells sorted from blood, taken between weeks 47 and 50, from a patient treated with tofacitinib. The rearrangement joins TRBV5-1 to TRBJ2-1, with D perhaps TRBD1 (6 bases). The clonotype was recovered from a human donor with alopecia areata. The CDR3 coding sequence is TGCGCCAGCAGCTCTCCGGACAGAGGCATATACAATGAGCAGTTCTTC. Its protein product is CASSSPDRGIYNEQFF. The whole variable domain, filled in from reference TRBV5-1 and TRBJ2-1, reads KAGVTQTPRYLIKTRGQQVTLSCSPISGHRSVSWYQQTPGQGLQFLFEYFSETQRNKGNFPGRFSGRQFSNSRSEMNVSTLELGDSALYLCASSSPDRGIYNEQFFGPGTRLTVL.